What follows are 27 T cell receptor beta chains derived from one specimen sequenced in a study of shared clonotypes between healthy human individuals. This table comes from immunoSEQ multiplex PCR, and its TCRdb copy is limited to in-frame clones, with some not included. The sample consists of 1,400,000 or so clones, approximately 98.5% of them appearing once. The sequencing input was naive CD4+ T cells sorted from blood. The subset: CD45RA+ positively selected. These TCRs come from a man aged 25 to 40 in good health.

The rearrangement uses TRBV7-6 and TRBJ2-7; no reliable D call. Germline CDR1 reads SGHVS; CDR2 reads FNYEAQ. The V gene lost 1 base and the J gene lost 3 bases, with 16 bases spanning the gap. The length of the CDR3 is 16 residues. The CDR3 DNA is TGTGCCAGCAGCTTAGGGGGTGGCGGCGGAAGCTACGAGCAGTACTTC. Translation gives CASSLGGGGGSYEQYF.

V is TRBV29-1 and J is TRBJ2-3; no firm D call. CDR3 length: 15 amino acids. V shed 4 bases and J shed 2 bases, with 16 bases lying between them. Germline CDR1 and CDR2: SQVTM and ANQGSEA. DNA for the CDR3: TGCAGCGTTGTTTTCGATGGCGGACCCACAGATACGCAGTATTTT. Protein sequence: CSVVFDGGPTDTQYF.

J is TRBJ2-2 and V is TRBV28; D not certain. This CDR3 contains 13 residues. The V gene lost 8 bases and the J gene lost 6 bases, with 13 bases spanning the gap. The germline gives CDR1 MDHEN, CDR2 SYDVKM. The CDR3 protein is CASPAIFPGELFF. The CDR3 nucleotides read TGTGCCAGCCCCGCTATTTTTCCCGGGGAGCTGTTTTTT.

A remark on this clone: Other DNA variants within this sample encode the same CDR3. The chain employs TRBV18 and TRBJ2-7; 9 bases are a match to TRBD2. CDR3 size: 14 residues. Germline V gene lookup returns CDR1 KGHSH and CDR2 LQKENI. With 3 bases clipped from V and 4 bases from J, the junction kept 4 bases outside the gene matches. The CDR3 region is CASSPGGRGYEQYF. The CDR3 DNA sequence: TGTGCCAGCTCACCCGGCGGGAGGGGGTACGAGCAGTACTTC.

Details on this clone: Other DNA sequences from this sample encode an identical CDR3 as well. The rearrangement links TRBV18 to TRBJ1-5; D is uncertain. Trimming stripped 3 bases from V and 7 bases from J, with 7 bases between. Germline loops: CDR1 KGHSH, CDR2 LQKENI. The CDR3 is 12 amino acids. In nucleotides, the CDR3 is TGTGCCAGCTCACCGGGAAGCCAGCCCCAGCATTTT. Residues: CASSPGSQPQHF.

The chain has TRBV5-1 and TRBJ2-2; 13 bases map to TRBD2. Trimming removed 4 bases from V and 9 bases from J; junction bases left unmatched: 15. CDR1 is SGHRS, CDR2 YFSETQ, per germline. The CDR3 is made up of 18 amino acids. This CDR3 is CASSNRGTSGAWGRELFF. In DNA, the CDR3 is TGCGCCAGCAGCAACCGAGGGACTAGCGGGGCCTGGGGTAGGGAGCTGTTTTTT.

The chain links TRBV10-2 to TRBJ2-7; 7 bases are a match to TRBD2. This CDR3 contains 19 residues. The trim removed 7 bases at V and 0 bases at J, leaving 21 bases unmatched. Germline V lookup: CDR1 WSHSY, CDR2 SAAADI. The CDR3 sequence: CASTPGGLAALRGSYEQYF. The CDR3 nucleotides read TGCGCCAGCACTCCCGGAGGGCTAGCGGCCCTCCGGGGCTCCTACGAGCAGTACTTC.

CDR3 nucleotides: TGCGCCAGCAGTGAGCGGGCCGGGAGGGCATACAATGAGCAGTTCTTC. Amino acid sequence: CASSERAGRAYNEQFF. V usage is TRBV10-2 and J usage is TRBJ2-1, with 8 nucleotides matching TRBD2. The J segment lost 4 bases and the V segment lost 2 bases, leaving 7 bases of the junction unmatched. Germline V gives CDR1 WSHSY, CDR2 SAAADI. The CDR3 contains 16 residues.

This chain joins TRBV5-1 and TRBJ2-5, with D perhaps matching TRBD1 (6 bases). CDR1 is SGHRS, CDR2 YFSETQ, per germline. CDR3 size: 15 residues. V was shortened by 4 bases and J by 2 bases, with 15 bases between the two germline ends. The CDR3 DNA sequence: TGCGCCAGCAGCAAGACAGGTAGAGTTCAAGAGACCCAGTACTTC. Protein: CASSKTGRVQETQYF.

The rearrangement uses TRBV5-1 and TRBJ2-7, with D maybe TRBD1 (6 bases). Germline V gene lookup returns CDR1 SGHRS and CDR2 YFSETQ. The CDR3 is 15 amino acids. Trimming left V 0 bases short and J 5 bases short, with 15 bases between. The CDR3 DNA reads as TGCGCCAGCAGCTTGGACAGGGTCAGTATAGACGAGCAGTACTTC. Translating it yields CASSLDRVSIDEQYF.

The chain employs TRBV7-2 and TRBJ2-2, with D uncertain. The CDR3 has 15 amino acids. Trimming pared 5 bases from V and 5 bases from J, leaving 15 bases between. CDR1 and CDR2 from the germline V gene are SGHTA and FQGNSA. The CDR3 sequence: CASSLFSPVTGELFF. CDR3 in DNA: TGTGCCAGCAGCCTCTTTAGTCCAGTTACCGGGGAGCTGTTTTTT. Supplemented by reference TRBV7-2 and TRBJ2-2, the full variable domain reads GAGVSQSPSNKVTEKGKDVELRCDPISGHTALYWYRQSLGQGLEFLIYFQGNSAPDKSGLPSDRFSAERTGGSVSTLTIQRTQQEDSAVYLCASSLFSPVTGELFFGEGSRLTVL.

The V and J genes are TRBV27 and TRBJ2-7, with D possibly being TRBD2 (7 bases). The CDR3 is 18 residues long. V was pared by 2 bases and J by 2 bases, with 22 bases between. Germline lookup yields CDR1 MNHEY and CDR2 SMNVEV (reference sequence). The CDR3 nucleotides are TGTGCCAGCAGTTTAGGCCCAAGGGGGGGCCGTATAACCTACGAGCAGTACTTC. This sequence encodes CASSLGPRGGRITYEQYF.

J is TRBJ2-5 and V is TRBV5-1; 9 bases align to TRBD2. The germline V gene has CDR1 SGHRS and CDR2 YFSETQ. V dropped 3 bases and J dropped 2; count of bases not matched to a gene: 5. This CDR3 has 15 amino acids. The CDR3 here is CASSSLAGGQETQYF. Here the CDR3 DNA reads TGCGCCAGCAGCTCCCTGGCGGGAGGGCAAGAGACCCAGTACTTC.

The chain employs TRBV9 and TRBJ2-1; a weak D match, TRBD1 (5 bases). The CDR3 sequence is 14 residues long. Germline loops: CDR1 SGDLS, CDR2 YYNGEE. The germline V and J ends were trimmed by 0 bases and 8 bases, with 12 bases remaining between them. As DNA, the CDR3 is TGTGCCAGCAGCGTAGCTATCAGGGCCCATGAGCAGTTCTTC. Its translation is CASSVAIRAHEQFF.

The chain employs TRBV10-3 and TRBJ2-7; the D is unclear. V was shortened by 2 bases and J by 6 bases, with 8 bases between the two germline ends. CDR1 and CDR2 from the germline V gene are ENHRY and SYGVKD. The CDR3 consists of 12 residues. CDR3 amino acids: CAISEKRAEQYF. CDR3 nucleotide sequence: TGTGCCATCAGTGAGAAAAGGGCCGAGCAGTACTTC.

The chain couples TRBV11-3 to TRBJ2-3; D is unresolved. From germline, CDR1 is SGHNT and CDR2 YENEEA. The CDR3 has 14 residues. Trimming took 4 bases from V and 11 from J, leaving 19 bases between them. The CDR3, as DNA: TGTGCCAGCAGCTCGGATAACACGGTGGGGATGCAGTATTTT. Protein: CASSSDNTVGMQYF.

This chain connects TRBV2 to TRBJ1-1; 9 bases align to TRBD1. The length of the CDR3 is 13 residues. Germline-derived CDR1 and CDR2 are SNHLY and FYNNEI. V shed 6 bases and J 3 bases; nucleotides not matched to a gene: 2. CDR3 amino acids: CASRGQGDTEAFF. The CDR3 DNA reads as TGTGCCAGCAGGGGACAGGGTGACACTGAAGCTTTCTTT.

About this clone: Other DNA sequences in this specimen translate into the identical CDR3. The gene calls are TRBV5-1 and TRBJ2-2; the match to TRBD2 covers 10 bases. The CDR3 sequence is 14 residues long. V trimming: 5 bases; J trimming: 4 bases; junction bases outside the gene matches: 2. Germline CDR1 SGHRS, CDR2 YFSETQ. The CDR3 nucleotides are TGCGCCAGCAGTCTAGCGGGAGTCACCGGGGAGCTGTTTTTT. It is translated as CASSLAGVTGELFF.

The chain employs TRBV5-4 and TRBJ1-1, with D possibly matching TRBD1 (5 bases). The germline V and J ends were trimmed by 4 bases and 11 bases, with 18 bases remaining between them. CDR1 SGHNT and CDR2 YYREEE come from the germline V gene (reference sequence). The CDR3 has 13 residues. CDR3 region: CASSQWDTGPAFF. The CDR3 DNA follows: TGTGCCAGCAGCCAATGGGATACGGGGCCGGCTTTCTTT.

The chain recombines TRBV11-2 with TRBJ1-2; D is ambiguous. CDR1 and CDR2 (germline): SGHAT, FQNNGV. The CDR3 loop spans 13 amino acids. Trimming shortened V by 1 base and J by 5 bases, and 8 bases separated the two germline ends. DNA for the CDR3: TGTGCCAGCAGCTTAGGTATCCGGTATGGCTACACCTTC. Its translation is CASSLGIRYGYTF.

V is TRBV15 and J is TRBJ1-3; tentative D call: TRBD1 (6 bases). The germline V gene encodes CDR1 LNHNV and CDR2 YYDKDF (reference sequence). The CDR3 runs to 16 residues. V gave up 1 base and J gave up 4 bases, with 14 bases separating them. In DNA form, the CDR3 reads TGTGCCACCAGCAGAGCGACAGGAATAAACGGAAACACCATATATTTT. The encoded protein is CATSRATGINGNTIYF.

The chain links TRBV5-1 to TRBJ2-7; 13 bases are a match to TRBD2. Per germline, CDR1 SGHRS and CDR2 YFSETQ. Trimming took 0 bases from V and 3 from J; bases not matched to a gene: 3. This CDR3 spans 16 amino acids. The CDR3: CASSLDRTSGGYEQYF. The CDR3 coding sequence is TGCGCCAGCAGCTTGGACCGGACTAGCGGGGGCTACGAGCAGTACTTC.

V usage is TRBV18 and J usage is TRBJ2-2; TRBD1 might be the D (5 bases). V was pared by 6 bases and J by 0 bases, with 20 bases between. This CDR3 is built from 18 residues. Germline V gene sequence: CDR1 KGHSH, CDR2 LQKENI. Here the CDR3 reads CASSRPVPTGSNTGELFF. The DNA of the CDR3 is TGTGCCAGCTCTCGCCCGGTCCCCACAGGCTCGAACACCGGGGAGCTGTTTTTT.

The chain employs TRBV5-4 and TRBJ2-1; the match to TRBD2 covers 13 bases. CDR1 and CDR2 (germline): SGHNT, YYREEE (reference sequence). The CDR3 runs to 17 residues. The J segment lost 2 bases and the V segment lost 0 bases, leaving 2 bases of the junction unmatched. The DNA for the CDR3 is TGTGCCAGCAGCTTGGAGGGACTAGCGGGAACCTACAATGAGCAGTTCTTC. Amino acids: CASSLEGLAGTYNEQFF.

The chain is built from TRBV21-1 and TRBJ2-3; the tabulated D call, TRBD2, remains unverified against the DNA. TRBV21-1 is termed a pseudogene. The CDR3 length is 16 residues. The CDR3 DNA reads TGTGCCAGCAGCAGGTATCAGAGCGGGAGGGGAGATACGCAGTATTTT. It specifies CASSRYQSGRGDTQYF.

V and J are TRBV5-5 and TRBJ2-2; maybe TRBD2 (6 bases). V shed 3 bases and J shed 1 base, with 10 bases lying between them. Germline CDR1 and CDR2: SGHKS and YYEKEE (reference sequence). There are 15 residues in the CDR3. The CDR3 loop reads CASSSGDWNTGELFF. The CDR3 DNA is TGTGCCAGCAGCTCGGGGGACTGGAACACCGGGGAGCTGTTTTTT.

This clone was observed a single time. The J gene is TRBJ2-2, the V gene TRBV10-1; 7 bases line up with TRBD2. CDR1 and CDR2 from the germline V gene are WNHNN and SYGVQD (reference sequence). The CDR3 is 17 residues long. With 4 bases clipped from V and 3 bases from J, the junction kept 11 bases outside the gene matches. CDR3 sequence: CASSAHKRELHTGELFF. CDR3 in DNA: TGCGCCAGCAGTGCTCACAAGCGGGAACTTCACACCGGGGAGCTGTTTTTT.